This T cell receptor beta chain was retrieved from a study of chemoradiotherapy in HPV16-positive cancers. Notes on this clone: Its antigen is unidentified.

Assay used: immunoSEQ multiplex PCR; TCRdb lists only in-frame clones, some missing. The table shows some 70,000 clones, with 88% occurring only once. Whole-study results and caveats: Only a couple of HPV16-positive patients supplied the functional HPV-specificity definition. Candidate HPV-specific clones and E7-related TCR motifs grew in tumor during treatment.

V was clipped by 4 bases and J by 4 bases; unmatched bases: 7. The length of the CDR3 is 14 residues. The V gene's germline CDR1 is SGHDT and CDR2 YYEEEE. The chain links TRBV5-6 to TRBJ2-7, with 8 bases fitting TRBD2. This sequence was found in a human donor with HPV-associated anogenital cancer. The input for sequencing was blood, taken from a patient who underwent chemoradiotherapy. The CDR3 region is CASSLGLAIYEQYF. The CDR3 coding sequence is TGTGCCAGCAGCCTTGGACTAGCTATATACGAGCAGTACTTC.